Listed below are T cell receptor beta chains from one sample, sequenced in a study of blood T cells in healthy people across ages. TCRdb processed the 5' RACE reads anew with MiXCR; each CDR3 protein has one entry. The sample has around 1,500,000 distinct CDR3 sequences; roughly 40% are singletons. Sequencing used blood. Receptors were obtained from a woman in her late teens or twenties in good health. CDR3s include the opening cysteine and the closing phenylalanine or tryptophan. Each record gives: D gene, J gene, clone size, V gene, CDR3 protein, CDR3 DNA. D genes are given only for firm matches. Where a row states a size, it is once, few, many or the class of an expanded clone; other rows omit it.

D: -
J: TRBJ2-5
size: -
V: TRBV27
CDR3: CASSSRGRADLETQYF
DNA: TGTGCCAGCAGTTCGCGGGGCCGAGCGGACCTGGAGACCCAGTACTTC

D: -
J: TRBJ2-7
size: -
V: TRBV7-9
CDR3: CASSVSTQDEQYF
DNA: TGTGCCAGCAGCGTTAGTACCCAAGACGAGCAGTACTTC

D: -
J: TRBJ2-3
size: few
V: TRBV11-1
CDR3: CASSYREGGADTQYF
DNA: TGTGCCAGCAGCTATAGAGAGGGAGGCGCAGATACGCAGTATTTT

D: -
J: TRBJ2-7
size: -
V: TRBV28
CDR3: CASSLLGKHEEQYF
DNA: TGTGCCAGCAGTTTGCTCGGGAAACACGAGGAGCAGTACTTC

D: -
J: TRBJ2-5
size: -
V: TRBV29-1
CDR3: CSVDGAGPGETQYF
DNA: TGCAGCGTTGATGGGGCAGGGCCTGGGGAGACCCAGTACTTC

D: -
J: TRBJ1-2
size: -
V: TRBV6-6
CDR3: CASSRGLTGAIYGYTF
DNA: TGTGCCAGCAGTCGTGGGCTAACAGGAGCGATCTATGGCTACACCTTC

D: TRBD2
J: TRBJ2-7
size: few
V: TRBV7-2
CDR3: CASSLAVGLAGVLAYEQYF
DNA: TGTGCCAGCAGCTTAGCGGTCGGTCTAGCGGGAGTCCTGGCGTACGAGCAGTACTTC

D: -
J: TRBJ2-7
size: few
V: TRBV6-5
CDR3: CASSPAGKTYEQYF
DNA: TGTGCCAGCAGTCCGGCAGGGAAAACCTACGAGCAGTACTTC

D: TRBD2
J: TRBJ2-3
size: -
V: TRBV5-4
CDR3: CASSSRTIFSGGAGTDTQYF
DNA: TGTGCCAGCAGCTCCCGAACCATCTTTAGCGGGGGGGCGGGCACAGATACGCAGTATTTT

D: -
J: TRBJ2-5
size: -
V: TRBV19
CDR3: CASSIVSSSETQYF
DNA: TGTGCCAGTAGTATCGTCAGTAGCTCGGAGACCCAGTACTTC

D: -
J: TRBJ2-3
size: -
V: TRBV24-1
CDR3: CATTGITHTHTDTQYF
DNA: TGTGCCACCACCGGTATCACACACACACACACAGATACGCAGTATTTT

D: -
J: TRBJ2-1
size: -
V: TRBV3-1
CDR3: CASSQITGTRSYNEQFF
DNA: TGTGCCAGCAGCCAAATTACCGGGACCCGTTCCTACAATGAGCAGTTCTTC

D: -
J: TRBJ2-1
size: -
V: TRBV20-1
CDR3: CSAPGEAIVGNEQFF
DNA: TGCAGTGCTCCCGGGGAAGCGATTGTAGGCAATGAGCAGTTCTTC

D: -
J: TRBJ1-2
size: -
V: TRBV20-1
CDR3: CSARDETQGSYGYTF
DNA: TGCAGTGCTAGAGATGAAACCCAGGGCAGCTATGGCTACACCTTC

D: -
J: TRBJ1-5
size: -
V: TRBV20-1
CDR3: CSARDSDGSNQPQHF
DNA: TGCAGTGCTAGAGATTCCGATGGGAGCAATCAGCCCCAGCATTTT

D: -
J: TRBJ2-7
size: few
V: TRBV15
CDR3: CATSRDLETGSEQYF
DNA: TGTGCCACCAGCAGAGATCTTGAGACAGGATCCGAGCAGTACTTC

D: TRBD2
J: TRBJ2-3
size: -
V: TRBV20-1
CDR3: CSASSWRGGRDTQYF
DNA: TGCAGTGCTAGCAGCTGGCGGGGGGGCCGAGATACGCAGTATTTT

D: TRBD1
J: TRBJ1-2
size: few
V: TRBV20-1
CDR3: CSAPGQGRNGYTF
DNA: TGCAGTGCGCCGGGACAGGGGCGCAATGGCTACACCTTC

D: TRBD2
J: TRBJ2-7
size: -
V: TRBV2
CDR3: CASSVGSGRGEQYF
DNA: TGTGCCAGCAGTGTTGGTAGCGGGAGAGGTGAGCAGTACTTC

D: -
J: TRBJ2-7
size: -
V: TRBV30
CDR3: CAWSVTEQYF
DNA: TGTGCCTGGAGTGTGACAGAGCAGTACTTC

D: TRBD2
J: TRBJ2-5
size: few
V: TRBV18
CDR3: CASSPLPGTSGVQETQYF
DNA: TGTGCCAGCTCACCTCTTCCGGGGACTAGCGGAGTTCAAGAGACCCAGTACTTC

D: TRBD1
J: TRBJ2-7
size: -
V: TRBV20-1
CDR3: CSAPTGIYEQYF
DNA: TGCAGTGCCCCGACAGGGATCTACGAGCAGTACTTC

D: -
J: TRBJ2-5
size: few
V: TRBV7-2
CDR3: CASSLQAAGGETQYF
DNA: TGTGCCAGCAGCTTACAGGCGGCAGGTGGGGAGACCCAGTACTTC

D: TRBD1
J: TRBJ1-3
size: -
V: TRBV6-5
CDR3: CASRPDRVRNTIYF
DNA: TGTGCCAGCAGACCGGACAGGGTCAGAAACACCATATATTTT

D: TRBD2
J: TRBJ2-1
size: few
V: TRBV7-9
CDR3: CASSEAGTSGSYNEQFF
DNA: TGTGCCAGCAGCGAAGCCGGGACTAGCGGGTCCTACAATGAGCAGTTCTTC

D: -
J: TRBJ2-5
size: -
V: TRBV7-8
CDR3: CASSFDYRAYF
DNA: TGTGCCAGCAGCTTCGACTACCGTGCGTACTTC

D: -
J: TRBJ2-7
size: -
V: TRBV12-3/TRBV12-4
CDR3: CASSWDGEGDEQYF
DNA: TGTGCCAGCAGTTGGGACGGGGAAGGAGACGAGCAGTACTTC

D: -
J: TRBJ1-1
size: -
V: TRBV9
CDR3: CASSVGPSMNTEAFF
DNA: TGTGCCAGCAGCGTCGGGCCAAGCATGAACACTGAAGCTTTCTTT

D: -
J: TRBJ2-3
size: few
V: TRBV30
CDR3: CAWSTDTQYF
DNA: TGTGCCTGGAGTACAGATACGCAGTATTTT

D: -
J: TRBJ1-1
size: -
V: TRBV6-2/TRBV6-3
CDR3: CASRYRQANTEAFF
DNA: TGTGCCAGCAGATACCGACAGGCGAACACTGAAGCTTTCTTT

D: TRBD2
J: TRBJ2-3
size: few
V: TRBV4-1
CDR3: CASSPQLAGGTSTDTQYF
DNA: TGCGCCAGCAGCCCACAACTAGCGGGAGGGACTTCCACAGATACGCAGTATTTT

D: TRBD1
J: TRBJ1-2
size: -
V: TRBV7-8
CDR3: CASSVVGQGYGYTF
DNA: TGTGCCAGCAGCGTAGTCGGACAGGGATATGGCTACACCTTC

D: -
J: TRBJ1-1
size: few
V: TRBV3-1
CDR3: CASSQDKGISTNTEAFF
DNA: TGTGCCAGCAGCCAAGATAAGGGGATTTCTACGAACACTGAAGCTTTCTTT

D: -
J: TRBJ2-3
size: -
V: TRBV5-1
CDR3: CASREVGSSTDTQYF
DNA: TGCGCCAGCAGGGAAGTGGGATCTAGCACAGATACGCAGTATTTT

D: -
J: TRBJ2-7
size: -
V: TRBV7-9
CDR3: CASSFSSLYEQYF
DNA: TGTGCCAGCAGCTTTTCTAGTCTTTACGAGCAGTACTTC

D: TRBD1
J: TRBJ1-1
size: -
V: TRBV12-3/TRBV12-4
CDR3: CASSLTPGQVNTEAFF
DNA: TGTGCCAGCAGTCTTACTCCGGGACAGGTGAACACTGAAGCTTTCTTT

D: TRBD2
J: TRBJ2-1
size: few
V: TRBV7-9
CDR3: CASSAGLAGLTYNEQFF
DNA: TGTGCCAGCAGCGCGGGACTAGCGGGATTAACCTACAATGAGCAGTTCTTC

D: TRBD1
J: TRBJ2-7
size: -
V: TRBV20-1
CDR3: CSALDRDHLYEQYF
DNA: TGCAGTGCTTTAGACAGGGATCATCTTTACGAGCAGTACTTC

D: -
J: TRBJ2-2
size: few
V: TRBV29-1
CDR3: CSVGQGGYSGELFF
DNA: TGCAGCGTTGGACAGGGAGGTTACTCCGGGGAGCTGTTTTTT

D: -
J: TRBJ2-1
size: few
V: TRBV12-3/TRBV12-4
CDR3: CATRHGTLGNEQFF
DNA: TGTGCCACCAGACACGGGACCCTCGGAAATGAGCAGTTCTTC

D: TRBD1
J: TRBJ2-7
size: few
V: TRBV20-1
CDR3: CSARSQTGVNEQYF
DNA: TGCAGTGCTAGGAGTCAAACAGGGGTGAACGAGCAGTACTTC

D: -
J: TRBJ2-5
size: -
V: TRBV20-1
CDR3: CSARDLNTGTPSYYNEQYF
DNA: TGCAGTGCTAGAGATCTCAATACCGGGACCCCGTCCTACTACAATGAGCAGTACTTC

D: -
J: TRBJ2-3
size: many
V: TRBV20-1
CDR3: CSARDSGTGRGTDTQYF
DNA: TGCAGTGCTAGAGATTCGGGAACAGGGCGAGGCACAGATACGCAGTATTTT

D: TRBD1
J: TRBJ1-2
size: -
V: TRBV20-1
CDR3: CSAREDGTGSGYTF
DNA: TGCAGTGCTAGAGAAGACGGGACAGGGTCCGGCTACACCTTC

D: TRBD2
J: TRBJ2-3
size: -
V: TRBV3-1
CDR3: CASSQGTGGRAEFTDTQYF
DNA: TGTGCCAGCAGCCAAGGGACTGGCGGGAGGGCCGAGTTCACAGATACGCAGTATTTT

D: -
J: TRBJ2-1
size: -
V: TRBV6-1
CDR3: CASWRSPYNEQFF
DNA: TGTGCCAGCTGGAGATCCCCCTACAATGAGCAGTTCTTC

D: -
J: TRBJ1-2
size: few
V: TRBV27
CDR3: CASLPGGPSNYGYTF
DNA: TGTGCCAGTCTCCCCGGGGGGCCCTCTAACTATGGCTACACCTTC

D: TRBD1
J: TRBJ1-1
size: few
V: TRBV4-1
CDR3: CASSRLPGQVNTEAFF
DNA: TGCGCCAGCAGCCGCCTTCCGGGACAGGTAAACACTGAAGCTTTCTTT

D: TRBD2
J: TRBJ2-1
size: -
V: TRBV2
CDR3: CASSPLAGRYNEQFF
DNA: TGTGCCAGCAGTCCACTAGCGGGCAGATACAATGAGCAGTTCTTC

D: TRBD2
J: TRBJ2-7
size: -
V: TRBV27
CDR3: CASTSGRESYNEQYF
DNA: TGTGCCAGCACAAGCGGGAGGGAGTCCTACAATGAGCAGTACTTC